One and the same sample provided the 2 T cell receptor beta chains below, sequenced in a study of cytomegalovirus exposure and HLA in healthy donors. Libraries were prepared by immunoSEQ multiplex PCR; TCRdb keeps only in-frame clonotypes and omits some of them. The data hold about 50,000 clones, with 93% observed a single time. Source material: PBMCs. These receptors were taken from a woman in her late teens or twenties in good health and CMV-seropositive.

The chain links TRBV7-6 to TRBJ2-2; a possible D gene is TRBD2 (5 bases). CDR1 and CDR2 from the germline V gene are SGHVS and FNYEAQ. The CDR3 spans 15 residues. Deletions cut 1 base from V and 5 bases from J, with 11 bases between. CDR3 DNA: TGTGCCAGCAGCTTAGTCCCTGAGGGTACCGGGGAGCTGTTTTTT. Protein product: CASSLVPEGTGELFF.

The V call is TRBV11-2, the J call TRBJ2-3, with TRBD1 identical over 9 bases. The CDR3 extends over 16 amino acids. Germline assignment: CDR1 SGHAT and CDR2 FQNNGV. Trimming cost V 7 bases and J 2 bases; bases outside gene matches: 10. CDR3 coding DNA: TGTGCCAGCAACCCCGGGACAGGGCCTTTCACAGATACGCAGTATTTT. Translation: CASNPGTGPFTDTQYF.